These T cell receptor beta chains were read from a single sample in a study of blood T cell repertoires in COVID-19. TCRdb keeps only in-frame clones here, not all; method: immunoSEQ multiplex PCR. The table lists hundreds of thousands of clones, 80% to 90% of them singletons. The sequencing input was PBMCs or T cells enriched from blood (not recorded which). Every receptor here comes from a man between 25 and 39 years old who had recovered from COVID-19. Each CDR3 is given without its conserved first and last residue. A D gene is named only where the DNA matches it firmly.

len,v_gene,d_gene,CDR3aa
12,TRBV30,TRBD1,AWSVGTGKYGYT
14,TRBV5-1,TRBD2,ASSLEPAGEYYEQY
15,TRBV18,NA,ASSPGRPRGGLDTQY
12,TRBV13,NA,ASSTLQGTYGYT
12,TRBV6-5,NA,ASSRLDGYYGYT
13,TRBV6-2/TRBV6-3,NA,ASSYSPDSTYEQY
11,TRBV9,TRBD2,ASSPGTTYEQY
13,TRBV6-5,NA,ASSQSGKANYGYT
11,TRBV3-1/TRBV3-2,TRBD1,ASSQEIGGPLH
13,TRBV7-2,TRBD2,ASSLEPSGRFEQY
14,TRBV13,TRBD2,ASSPTGLAVTDTQY
15,TRBV11-3,TRBD1,ASSRPGTGVQTGELF
12,TRBV7-2,NA,ASSRLGSYNEQF
12,TRBV25-1,TRBD1,ASSGQGPSYEQY